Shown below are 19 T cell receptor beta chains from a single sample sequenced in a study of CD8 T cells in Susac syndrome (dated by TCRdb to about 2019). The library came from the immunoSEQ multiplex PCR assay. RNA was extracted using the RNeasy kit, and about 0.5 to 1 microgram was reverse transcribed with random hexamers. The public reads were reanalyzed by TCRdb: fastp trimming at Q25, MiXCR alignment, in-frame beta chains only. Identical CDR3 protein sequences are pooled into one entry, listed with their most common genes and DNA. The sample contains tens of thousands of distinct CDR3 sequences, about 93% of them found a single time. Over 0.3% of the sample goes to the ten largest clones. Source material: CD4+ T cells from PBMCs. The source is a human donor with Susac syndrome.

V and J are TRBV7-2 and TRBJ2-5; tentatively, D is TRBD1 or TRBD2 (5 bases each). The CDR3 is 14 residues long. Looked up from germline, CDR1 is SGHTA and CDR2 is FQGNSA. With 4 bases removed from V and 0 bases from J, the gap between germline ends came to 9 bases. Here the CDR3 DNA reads TGTGCCAGCAGCTACTTGGGACACCAAGAGACCCAGTACTTC. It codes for CASSYLGHQETQYF.

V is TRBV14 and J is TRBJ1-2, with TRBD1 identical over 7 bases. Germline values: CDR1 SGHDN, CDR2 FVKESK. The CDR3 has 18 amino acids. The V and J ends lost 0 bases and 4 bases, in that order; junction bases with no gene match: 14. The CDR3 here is CASSQDIDWTGALYGYTF. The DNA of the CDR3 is TGTGCCAGCAGCCAAGATATAGACTGGACAGGAGCTCTCTATGGCTACACCTTC.

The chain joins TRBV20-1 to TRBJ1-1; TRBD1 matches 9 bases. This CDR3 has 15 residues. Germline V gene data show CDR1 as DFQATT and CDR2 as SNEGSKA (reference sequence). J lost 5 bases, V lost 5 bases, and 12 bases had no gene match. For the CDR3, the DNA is TGCAGTGCTTCCGGGACAGGGTCTGGAGGTACTGAAGCTTTCTTT. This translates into CSASGTGSGGTEAFF.

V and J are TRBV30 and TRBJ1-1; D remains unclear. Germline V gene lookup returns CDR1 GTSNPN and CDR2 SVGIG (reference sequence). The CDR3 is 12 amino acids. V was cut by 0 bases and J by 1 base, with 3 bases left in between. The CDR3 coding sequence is TGTGCCTGGAGTGTAAGGAACACTGAAGCTTTCTTT. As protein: CAWSVRNTEAFF. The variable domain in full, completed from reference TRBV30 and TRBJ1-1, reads SQTIHQWPATLVQPVGSPLSLECTVEGTSNPNLYWYRQAAGRGLQLLFYSVGIGQISSEVPQNLSASRPQDRQFILSSKKLLLSDSGFYLCAWSVRNTEAFFGQGTRLTVV.

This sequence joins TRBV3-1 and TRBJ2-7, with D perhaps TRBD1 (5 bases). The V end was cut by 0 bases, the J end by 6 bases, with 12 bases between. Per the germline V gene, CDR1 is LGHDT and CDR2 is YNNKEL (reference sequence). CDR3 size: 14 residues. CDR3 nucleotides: TGTGCCAGCAGCCAAGATCCGGCGCAGGGCGAGCAGTACTTC. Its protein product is CASSQDPAQGEQYF.

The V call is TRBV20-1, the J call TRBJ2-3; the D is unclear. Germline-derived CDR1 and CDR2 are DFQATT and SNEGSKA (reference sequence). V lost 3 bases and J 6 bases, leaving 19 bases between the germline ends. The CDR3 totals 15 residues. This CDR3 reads CSASQMSVGSDTQYF. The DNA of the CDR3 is TGCAGTGCTAGCCAGATGAGCGTAGGTTCCGATACGCAGTATTTT.

The CDR3: CASSTRLAGVADTQYF. In DNA form, the CDR3 reads TGTGCCAGCAGCACAAGATTAGCGGGGGTCGCAGATACGCAGTATTTT. The chain couples TRBV9 to TRBJ2-3; 9 nucleotides align to TRBD2. Germline V gene lookup returns CDR1 SGDLS and CDR2 YYNGEE. The CDR3 consists of 16 residues. Trimming took 4 bases from V and 4 from J; bases not matched to a gene: 10.

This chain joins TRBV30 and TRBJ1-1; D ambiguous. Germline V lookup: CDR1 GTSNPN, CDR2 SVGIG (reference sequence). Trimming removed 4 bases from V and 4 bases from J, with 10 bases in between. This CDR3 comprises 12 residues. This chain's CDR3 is CAWKRAATEAFF. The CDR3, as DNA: TGTGCCTGGAAACGAGCAGCCACTGAAGCTTTCTTT.

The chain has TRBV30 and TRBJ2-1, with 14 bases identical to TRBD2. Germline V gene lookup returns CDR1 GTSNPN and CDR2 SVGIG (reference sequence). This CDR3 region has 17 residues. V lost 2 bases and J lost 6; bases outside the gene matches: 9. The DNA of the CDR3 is TGTGCCTGGAGTCCGCTGGGACTAGCGGGGGAGGGCAATGAGCAGTTCTTC. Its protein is CAWSPLGLAGEGNEQFF.

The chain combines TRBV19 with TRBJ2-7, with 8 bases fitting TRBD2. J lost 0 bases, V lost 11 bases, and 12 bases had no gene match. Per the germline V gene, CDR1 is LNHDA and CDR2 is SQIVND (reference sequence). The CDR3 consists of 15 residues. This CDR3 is CAPGTSGLSSYEQYF. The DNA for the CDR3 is TGTGCCCCGGGCACTAGCGGCCTTTCCTCCTACGAGCAGTACTTC.

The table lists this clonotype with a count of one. CDR3 in DNA: TGTGCCAGCAGCTTAGCCGGGACAGGGCAAGAGACCCAGTACTTC. It encodes CASSLAGTGQETQYF. The genes are TRBV7-6 and TRBJ2-5, with 9 bases identical to TRBD1. This CDR3 comprises 15 residues. Germline V gene sequence: CDR1 SGHVS, CDR2 FNYEAQ. Trimming cost V 0 bases and J 2 bases; bases outside gene matches: 1.

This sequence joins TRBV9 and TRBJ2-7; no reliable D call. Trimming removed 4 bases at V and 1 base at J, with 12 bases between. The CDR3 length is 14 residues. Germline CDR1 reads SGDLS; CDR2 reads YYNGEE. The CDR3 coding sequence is TGTGCCAGCAGCCCAGCCGGTCATTCCTACGAGCAGTACTTC. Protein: CASSPAGHSYEQYF.

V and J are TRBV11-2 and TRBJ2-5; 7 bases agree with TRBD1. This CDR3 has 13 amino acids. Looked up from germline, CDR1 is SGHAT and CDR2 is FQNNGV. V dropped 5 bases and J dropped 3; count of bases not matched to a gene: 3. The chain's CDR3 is CASSVQGKETQYF. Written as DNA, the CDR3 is TGTGCCAGCAGCGTACAGGGGAAAGAGACCCAGTACTTC.

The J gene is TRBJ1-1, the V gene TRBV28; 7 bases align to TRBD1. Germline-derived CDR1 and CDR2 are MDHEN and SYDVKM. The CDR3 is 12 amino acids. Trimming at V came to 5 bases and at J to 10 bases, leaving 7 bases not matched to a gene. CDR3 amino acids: CASSTTGLRAFF. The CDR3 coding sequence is TGTGCCAGCAGTACGACAGGGCTTCGAGCTTTCTTT.

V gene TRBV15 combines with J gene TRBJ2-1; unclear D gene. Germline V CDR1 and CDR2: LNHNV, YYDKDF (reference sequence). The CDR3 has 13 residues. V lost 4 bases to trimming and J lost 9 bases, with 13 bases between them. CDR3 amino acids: CATSKMSSPEQFF. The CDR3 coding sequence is TGTGCCACCAGCAAGATGTCCTCTCCTGAGCAGTTCTTC.

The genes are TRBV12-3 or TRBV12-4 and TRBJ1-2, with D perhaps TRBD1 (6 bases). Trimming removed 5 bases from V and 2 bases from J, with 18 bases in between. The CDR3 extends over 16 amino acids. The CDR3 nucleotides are TGTGCCAGCAGTACCAGACAGGTGACTTCAAACTATGGCTACACCTTC. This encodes CASSTRQVTSNYGYTF.

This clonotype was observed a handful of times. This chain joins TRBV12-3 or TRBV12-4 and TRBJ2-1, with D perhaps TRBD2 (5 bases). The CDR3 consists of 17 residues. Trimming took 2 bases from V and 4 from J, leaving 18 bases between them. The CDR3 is CASSLNSERDQYNEQFF. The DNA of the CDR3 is TGTGCCAGCAGTTTAAACTCGGAGAGGGATCAGTACAATGAGCAGTTCTTC.

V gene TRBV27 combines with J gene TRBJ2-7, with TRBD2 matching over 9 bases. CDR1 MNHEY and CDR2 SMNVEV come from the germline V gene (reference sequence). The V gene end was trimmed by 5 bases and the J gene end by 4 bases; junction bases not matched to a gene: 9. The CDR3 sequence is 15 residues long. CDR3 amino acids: CASSPISSGEYEQYF. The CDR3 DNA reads TGTGCCAGCAGTCCCATCTCTAGCGGGGAGTACGAGCAGTACTTC.

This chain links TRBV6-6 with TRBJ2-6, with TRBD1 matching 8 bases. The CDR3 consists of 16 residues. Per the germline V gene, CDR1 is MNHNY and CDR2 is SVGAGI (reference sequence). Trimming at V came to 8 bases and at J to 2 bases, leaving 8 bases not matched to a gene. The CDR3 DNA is TGTGCCAGCCGAGAGACGACAGGGGCTGGGGCCAACGTCCTGACTTTC. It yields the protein CASRETTGAGANVLTF.